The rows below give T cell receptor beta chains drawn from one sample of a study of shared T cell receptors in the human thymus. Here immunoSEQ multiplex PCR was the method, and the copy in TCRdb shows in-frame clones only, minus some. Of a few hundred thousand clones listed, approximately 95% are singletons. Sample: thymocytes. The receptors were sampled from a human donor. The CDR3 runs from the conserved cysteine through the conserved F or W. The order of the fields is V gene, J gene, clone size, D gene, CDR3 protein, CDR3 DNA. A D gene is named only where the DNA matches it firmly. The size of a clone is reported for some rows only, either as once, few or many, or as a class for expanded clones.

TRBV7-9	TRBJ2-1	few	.	CASSRQPNEQFF	TGTGCCAGCAGCCGCCAGCCGAATGAGCAGTTCTTC
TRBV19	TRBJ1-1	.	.	CASSSLPKGNTEAFF	TGTGCCAGTAGTAGCCTCCCCAAAGGGAACACTGAAGCTTTCTTT
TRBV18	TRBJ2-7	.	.	CASSPPDRGEDYEQYF	TGTGCCAGCTCACCACCCGATAGGGGGGAGGACTACGAGCAGTACTTC
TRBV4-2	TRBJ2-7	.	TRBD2	CASSQAWSGLAGDSDEQYF	TGTGCCAGCAGCCAAGCATGGAGCGGCCTAGCGGGAGACTCAGACGAGCAGTACTTC
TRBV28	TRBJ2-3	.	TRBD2	CASDRREGTQYF	TGTGCCAGCGACAGGCGGGAGGGTACGCAGTATTTT
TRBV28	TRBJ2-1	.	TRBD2	CASSRLANEQFF	TGTGCCAGCAGCCGACTAGCCAATGAGCAGTTCTTC
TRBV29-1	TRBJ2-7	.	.	CSVGSEPGGDEQYF	TGCAGCGTTGGTTCTGAACCTGGTGGGGACGAGCAGTACTTC
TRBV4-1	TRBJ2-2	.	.	CASSQELYGEEDTGELFF	TGCGCCAGCAGCCAAGAGCTTTACGGGGAGGAAGACACCGGGGAGCTGTTTTTT
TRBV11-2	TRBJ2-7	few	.	CASSPYQGKREQYF	TGTGCCAGCAGCCCATACCAGGGGAAGCGCGAGCAGTACTTC
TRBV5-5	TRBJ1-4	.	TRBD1	CASSLGGDRTINEKLFF	TGTGCCAGCAGCTTGGGAGGGGACAGGACGATTAATGAAAAACTGTTTTTT
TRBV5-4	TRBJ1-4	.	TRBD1	CASSRTGGDEKLFF	TGTGCCAGCAGCCGGACAGGGGGGGACGAAAAACTGTTTTTT
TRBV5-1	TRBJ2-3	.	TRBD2	CASSFRASGKHVTDTQYF	TGCGCCAGCAGCTTCCGGGCTAGCGGGAAACATGTCACAGATACGCAGTATTTT
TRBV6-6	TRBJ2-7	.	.	CASSYSIISYEQYF	TGTGCCAGCAGTTACTCGATAATATCCTACGAGCAGTACTTC
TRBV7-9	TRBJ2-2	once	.	CASSLVVETNTGELFF	TGTGCCAGCAGCTTAGTGGTAGAAACGAACACCGGGGAGCTGTTTTTT
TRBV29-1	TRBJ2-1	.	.	CSVESSYNEQFF	TGCAGCGTAGAGTCCTCCTACAATGAGCAGTTCTTC
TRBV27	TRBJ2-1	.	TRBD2	CASSLWTSGRVPYNEQFF	TGTGCCAGCAGTTTATGGACTAGCGGGAGGGTCCCATACAATGAGCAGTTCTTC
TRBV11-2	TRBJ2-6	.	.	CASPRGWGPSGANVLTF	TGTGCCAGCCCGAGGGGTTGGGGCCCCTCTGGGGCCAACGTCCTGACTTTC
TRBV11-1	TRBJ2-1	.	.	CASSLTSVRPSAYNEQFF	TGTGCCAGCAGCTTAACCTCGGTTCGACCCTCGGCCTACAATGAGCAGTTCTTC
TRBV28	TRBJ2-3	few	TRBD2	CASSLLAGVSIGGDTQYF	TGTGCCAGCAGTTTGCTAGCGGGAGTCTCCATAGGTGGAGATACGCAGTATTTT
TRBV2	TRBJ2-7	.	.	CASVSGGASYEQYF	TGTGCCAGCGTTAGTGGTGGGGCCTCCTACGAGCAGTACTTC
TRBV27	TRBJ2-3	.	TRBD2	CASSWVTSASTDTQYF	TGTGCCAGCAGTTGGGTGACTAGCGCTAGCACAGATACGCAGTATTTT
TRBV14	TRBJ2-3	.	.	CASSQWAGSFTDTQYF	TGTGCCAGCAGCCAATGGGCGGGGTCCTTCACAGATACGCAGTATTTT
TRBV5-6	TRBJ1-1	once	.	CASSCGRMNTEAFF	TGTGCCAGCAGCTGCGGACGCATGAACACTGAAGCTTTCTTT
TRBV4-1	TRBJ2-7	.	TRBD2	CASSQYTSGVSYEQYF	TGCGCCAGCAGCCAATATACTAGCGGGGTCTCCTACGAGCAGTACTTC
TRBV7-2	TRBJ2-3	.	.	CASSLARRRRAADTQYF	TGTGCCAGCAGCTTAGCCCGTAGGCGGAGGGCGGCAGATACGCAGTATTTT
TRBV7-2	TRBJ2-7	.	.	CASSLNTPGRQYF	TGTGCCAGCAGCTTAAACACCCCGGGACGGCAGTACTTC
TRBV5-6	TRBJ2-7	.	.	CASSLPPWKERYEQYF	TGTGCCAGCAGCTTACCCCCATGGAAGGAGAGGTACGAGCAGTACTTC
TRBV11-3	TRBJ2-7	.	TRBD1	CASSLDRGEQYF	TGTGCCAGCAGCCTCGACAGGGGGGAGCAGTACTTC
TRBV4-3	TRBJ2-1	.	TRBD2	CASSQAPAGEPRVF	TGCGCCAGCAGCCAAGCACCAGCGGGAGAGCCTCGGGTCTTC
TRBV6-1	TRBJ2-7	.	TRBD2	CASSGLTGLAGEGAYEQYF	TGTGCCAGCAGTGGGCTTACCGGACTAGCGGGAGAGGGGGCCTACGAGCAGTACTTC
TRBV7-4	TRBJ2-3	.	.	CARPIRLWGTNTDTQYF	TGTGCCAGACCCATCCGGCTGTGGGGTACCAACACAGATACGCAGTATTTT
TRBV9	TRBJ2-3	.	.	CASSVVVLPPDTQYF	TGTGCCAGCAGCGTAGTGGTCTTACCCCCAGATACGCAGTATTTT
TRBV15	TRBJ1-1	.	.	CATSSSTPGNTEAFF	TGTGCCACCAGCAGCTCTACTCCAGGGAACACTGAAGCTTTCTTT
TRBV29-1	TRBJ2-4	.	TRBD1	CRKGQGAKNIQYF	TGCAGAAAGGGACAGGGGGCCAAAAACATTCAGTACTTC
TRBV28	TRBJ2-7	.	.	CASSHLIPSEPCYEQYF	TGTGCCAGCAGTCATCTTATCCCCTCGGAACCCTGCTACGAGCAGTACTTC
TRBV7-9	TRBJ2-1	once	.	CASASFRNEQFF	TGTGCCAGCGCCTCGTTCAGGAATGAGCAGTTCTTC
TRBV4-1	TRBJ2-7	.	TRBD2	CASSSERAGVAEQYF	TGCGCCAGCAGCTCCGAGAGAGCGGGAGTGGCCGAGCAGTACTTC
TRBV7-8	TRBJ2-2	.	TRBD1	CASSPGGNTGELFF	TGTGCCAGCAGCCCAGGGGGCAACACCGGGGAGCTGTTTTTT
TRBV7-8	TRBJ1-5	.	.	CASSPHRTDHSNQPQHF	TGTGCCAGCAGCCCACACCGGACAGATCATAGCAATCAGCCCCAGCATTTT
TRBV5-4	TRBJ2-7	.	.	CASSLGLPLSYEQYF	TGTGCCAGCAGCTTGGGCCTTCCCCTTTCCTACGAGCAGTACTTC
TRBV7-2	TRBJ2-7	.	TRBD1	CASSCRDRTYEQYF	TGTGCCAGCAGTTGCCGGGACAGAACCTACGAGCAGTACTTC
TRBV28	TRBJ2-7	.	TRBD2	CASSRTSGRVVQYF	TGTGCCAGCAGCAGGACTAGCGGGAGGGTTGTGCAGTACTTC
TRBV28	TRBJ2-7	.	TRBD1	CASIWDRGSLEQYF	TGTGCCAGCATTTGGGACAGGGGGTCTTTGGAGCAGTACTTC
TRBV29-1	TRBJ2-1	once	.	CSARGYTSSYNEQFF	TGCAGCGCCCGTGGGTATACGAGCTCCTACAATGAGCAGTTCTTC
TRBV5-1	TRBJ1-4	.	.	CASSLGRPTNEKLFF	TGCGCCAGCAGCTTGGGACGGCCAACTAATGAAAAACTGTTTTTT
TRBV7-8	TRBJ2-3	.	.	CASSLRVFTDTQYF	TGTGCCAGCAGCTTACGGGTTTTCACAGATACGCAGTATTTT
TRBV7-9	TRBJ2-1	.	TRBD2	CASSSDKCGSGSYNEQFF	TGTGCCAGCAGCTCTGATAAGTGCGGGAGTGGTTCCTACAATGAGCAGTTCTTC
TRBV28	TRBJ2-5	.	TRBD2	CASSSVAGGLETQYF	TGTGCCAGCAGTTCCGTAGCGGGAGGCTTAGAGACCCAGTACTTC
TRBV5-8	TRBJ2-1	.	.	CASSFGRGTATYNEQFF	TGTGCCAGCAGCTTTGGTCGGGGGACAGCAACCTACAATGAGCAGTTCTTC
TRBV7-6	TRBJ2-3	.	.	CASSLGYDTQYF	TGTGCCAGCAGCCTGGGCTATGATACGCAGTATTTT
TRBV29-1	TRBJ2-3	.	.	CSVGFLGLDTQYF	TGCAGCGTGGGTTTTCTAGGTTTGGATACGCAGTATTTT
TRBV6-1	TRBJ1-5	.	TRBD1	CASSETGTGGSRPQHF	TGTGCCAGCAGTGAAACAGGGACAGGGGGCTCTAGGCCCCAGCATTTT
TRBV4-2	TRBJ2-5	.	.	CASSQGGPPGVQETQYF	TGTGCCAGCAGCCAAGGGGGCCCCCCGGGGGTCCAAGAGACCCAGTACTTC
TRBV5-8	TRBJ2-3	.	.	CASSLEGSSSTDTQYF	TGTGCCAGCAGCTTGGAGGGGAGTTCTAGCACAGATACGCAGTATTTT
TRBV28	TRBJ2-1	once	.	CAANGVAGIINEQFF	TGTGCCGCAAATGGCGTGGCGGGAATAATAAATGAGCAGTTCTTC
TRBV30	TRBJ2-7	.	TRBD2	CAWSRETLSGRKYEQYF	TGTGCCTGGAGCCGCGAAACACTTAGCGGGAGAAAGTACGAGCAGTACTTC
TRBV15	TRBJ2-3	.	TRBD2	CATSREGSGRFSSTDTQYF	TGTGCCACCAGCAGAGAGGGTAGCGGGAGGTTTTCTAGCACAGATACGCAGTATTTT
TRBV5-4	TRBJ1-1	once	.	CASSLARQTNTEAFF	TGTGCCAGCAGCTTGGCCCGACAGACGAACACTGAAGCTTTCTTT